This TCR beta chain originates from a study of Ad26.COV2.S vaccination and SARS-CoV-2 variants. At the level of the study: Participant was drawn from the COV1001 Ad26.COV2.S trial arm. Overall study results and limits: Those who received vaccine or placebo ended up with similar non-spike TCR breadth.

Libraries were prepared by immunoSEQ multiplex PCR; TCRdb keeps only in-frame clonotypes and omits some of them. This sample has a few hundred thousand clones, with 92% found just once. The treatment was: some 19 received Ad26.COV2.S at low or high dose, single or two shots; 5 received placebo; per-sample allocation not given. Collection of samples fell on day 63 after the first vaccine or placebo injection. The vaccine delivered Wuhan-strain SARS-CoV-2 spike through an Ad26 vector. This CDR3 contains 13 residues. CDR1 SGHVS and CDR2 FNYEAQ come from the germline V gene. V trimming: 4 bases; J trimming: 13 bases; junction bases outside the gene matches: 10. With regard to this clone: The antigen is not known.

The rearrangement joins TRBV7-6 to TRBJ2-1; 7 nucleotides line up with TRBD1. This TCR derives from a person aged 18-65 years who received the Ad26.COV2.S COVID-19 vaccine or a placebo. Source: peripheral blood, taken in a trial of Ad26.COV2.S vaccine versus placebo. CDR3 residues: CASSSTGTEIQFF. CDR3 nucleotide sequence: TGTGCCAGCAGCTCCACCGGGACAGAAATCCAGTTCTTC.